The 31 T cell receptor beta chains below come from one sample, sequenced in a study of CD8+CD57+ T cells in acquired aplastic anemia. Genomic DNA was employed as the template in profiling TCR beta VDJ and CDR3. TCRdb reanalysed the reads using MiXCR and keeps one entry per CDR3 protein. The table has about 120,000 distinct CDR3 sequences, 45% to 60% seen once; the top ten hold roughly 29%. An expansion of CD8+CD57+ cells by flow cytometry had been shown in patients chosen for sequencing. The sequenced sample was sorted CD4+, CD8+, or CD8+CD57+ T cells (not recorded which) from PBMCs. Receptors were obtained from a human donor with aplastic anemia.

The chain combines TRBV10-1 with TRBJ2-7, with TRBD2 identical over 8 bases. The length of the CDR3 is 18 residues. Germline V CDR1 and CDR2: WNHNN, SYGVQD (reference sequence). With V trimmed by 8 bases and J by 2 bases, 20 bases remained unmatched. CDR3 protein: CASDLSGLAGLVTYEQYF. The DNA of the CDR3 is TGCGCCAGCGACCTCTCGGGGCTAGCGGGCCTTGTTACCTACGAGCAGTACTTC.

The chain has TRBV11-2 and TRBJ1-1, with 7 bases fitting TRBD1. This CDR3 contains 13 residues. The J segment lost 4 bases and the V segment lost 5 bases, leaving 4 bases of the junction unmatched. In germline, CDR1 is SGHAT, CDR2 FQNNGV. CDR3 protein: CASSQAGGTEAFF. The CDR3 DNA sequence: TGTGCCAGCAGCCAAGCAGGGGGCACTGAAGCTTTCTTT.

V is TRBV19 and J is TRBJ1-6; 7 bases are a match to TRBD1. J gave up 9 bases and V 9 bases, and 8 bases lay outside the gene matches. This CDR3 is 13 amino acids long. Germline V lookup: CDR1 LNHDA, CDR2 SQIVND (reference sequence). CDR3 sequence reads: CASNQGGTSPLHF. The CDR3 DNA reads TGTGCCAGCAACCAGGGGGGGACTTCACCCCTCCACTTT.

The V call is TRBV10-3, the J call TRBJ1-2; D gene unclear. V was pared by 3 bases and J by 3 bases, with 14 bases between. The germline V gene encodes CDR1 ENHRY and CDR2 SYGVKD. The CDR3 has 15 amino acids. CDR3 DNA sequence: TGTGCCATCAGTGACTCGCGGCAGTCCTACTATGGCTACACCTTC. Translated: CAISDSRQSYYGYTF.

The chain employs TRBV7-8 and TRBJ1-1, with a tentative D call TRBD1 (6 bases). From germline, CDR1 is SGHVS and CDR2 FQNEAQ. Trimming took 5 bases from V and 2 from J, leaving 15 bases between them. CDR3 size: 15 residues. The CDR3 region has the DNA TGTGCCAGCAGCCCCAATACAGGGTTCAACACTGAAGCTTTCTTT. Residues: CASSPNTGFNTEAFF. Full variable domain (missing parts from reference TRBV7-8 and TRBJ1-1): GAGVSQSPRYKVAKRGQDVALRCDPISGHVSLFWYQQALGQGPEFLTYFQNEAQLDKSGLPSDRFFAERPEGSVSTLKIQRTQQEDSAVYLCASSPNTGFNTEAFFGQGTRLTVV.

This clonotype has just a few counts. The chain links TRBV2 to TRBJ1-6, with unresolved D. The germline V gene has CDR1 SNHLY and CDR2 FYNNEI. This CDR3 spans 14 amino acids. Between the trimmed V and J ends, which lost 5 bases and 8 bases, there was a span of 13 bases. The CDR3, as DNA: TGTGCCAGCAGTTTTTCAACGGATTATTCACCCCTCCACTTT. Its translation: CASSFSTDYSPLHF.

This clonotype was observed many times. The chain combines TRBV19 with TRBJ1-2; weak D call: TRBD1 (6 bases). The CDR3 is 14 amino acids. In germline, CDR1 is LNHDA, CDR2 SQIVND (reference sequence). V gave up 3 bases and J gave up 12 bases, with 20 bases separating them. CDR3 protein: CASSITGSRSLDTF. CDR3 bases: TGTGCCAGTAGTATTACAGGGTCGCGATCTCTGGACACCTTC.

The chain carries TRBV19 and TRBJ1-5; D is undetermined. The CDR3 is 14 residues long. Germline CDR1 LNHDA, CDR2 SQIVND (reference sequence). Trimming took 7 bases from V and 4 from J, leaving 14 bases between them. In nucleotides, the CDR3 is TGTGCCAGTACCCCAGTGCAGTGGAATCAGCCCCAGCATTTT. Translation gives CASTPVQWNQPQHF.

This clonotype was seen at least ten times. The chain is built from TRBV5-1 and TRBJ2-7, with 8 bases identical to TRBD1. Germline values: CDR1 SGHRS, CDR2 YFSETQ. The CDR3 contains 14 residues. The V gene end was trimmed by 3 bases and the J gene end by 6 bases; junction bases not matched to a gene: 8. CDR3: CASSWAGQGREQYF. The DNA for the CDR3 is TGCGCCAGCAGCTGGGCAGGACAGGGTCGCGAGCAGTACTTC.

This clonotype has a count of ten or more. The V and J genes are TRBV5-1 and TRBJ1-1, with TRBD1 identical over 7 bases. The germline V gene has CDR1 SGHRS and CDR2 YFSETQ. This CDR3 comprises 17 residues. Germline trimming cut 0 bases from V and 6 bases from J; bases unmatched to any gene: 14. CDR3 sequence reads: CASSLGHKEGAVAEAFF. The CDR3 DNA follows: TGCGCCAGCAGCTTGGGCCATAAAGAGGGGGCCGTAGCTGAAGCTTTCTTT.

This clonotype has at least ten counts. The chain recombines TRBV19 with TRBJ1-2; 9 bases line up with TRBD1. The CDR3 covers 14 residues. Germline V gives CDR1 LNHDA, CDR2 SQIVND (reference sequence). The ends lost 3 bases at V and 4 bases at J; junction bases unmatched: 3. The CDR3 bases are TGTGCCAGTAGTATCGGGACAGGGTTCTATGGCTACACCTTC. Translating gives CASSIGTGFYGYTF. Together with reference TRBV19 and TRBJ1-2, the CDR3 gives the full variable domain: DGGITQSPKYLFRKEGQNVTLSCEQNLNHDAMYWYRQDPGQGLRLIYYSQIVNDFQKGDIAEGYSVSREKKESFPLTVTSAQKNPTAFYLCASSIGTGFYGYTFGSGTRLTVV.

The rearrangement uses TRBV20-1 and TRBJ1-1, with D hard to call. Germline V lookup: CDR1 DFQATT, CDR2 SNEGSKA (reference sequence). V lost 3 bases, J lost 1 base, and 9 bases lay in between. This CDR3 region has 13 residues. For the CDR3, the DNA is TGCAGTGCTAGTATACAGCCGAACACTGAAGCTTTCTTT. This codes for CSASIQPNTEAFF.

This clonotype was observed once. This may be a read error, as it is one base from a much larger clone. The rearrangement uses TRBV9 and TRBJ1-1, with a tentative D call TRBD1 (6 bases). Germline-derived CDR1 and CDR2 are SGDLS and YYNGEE. This CDR3 contains 14 residues. Trimming left V 0 bases short and J 5 bases short, with 11 bases between. DNA for the CDR3: TGTGCCAGCAGCGTAGGGAACAGGGTGACTGAAGCTTTCTTT. Amino acid sequence: CASSVGNRVTEAFF. Together with reference TRBV9 and TRBJ1-1, the CDR3 gives the full variable domain: DSGVTQTPKHLITATGQRVTLRCSPRSGDLSVYWYQQSLDQGLQFLIQYYNGEERAKGNILERFSAQQFPDLHSELNLSSLELGDSALYFCASSVGNRVTEAFFGQGTRLTVV.

This clonotype was found many times. The chain links TRBV18 to TRBJ1-1; 11 nucleotides line up with TRBD1. This CDR3 region has 16 residues. Germline V gives CDR1 KGHSH, CDR2 LQKENI. Losses at the gene ends were 4 bases for V and 4 bases for J; bases not matched to a gene: 8. The CDR3 loop is CASSRRRTGGVTEAFF. The CDR3 DNA reads as TGTGCCAGCTCACGGCGTCGGACAGGGGGCGTCACTGAAGCTTTCTTT.

V and J are TRBV7-2 and TRBJ2-7; weak D call: TRBD1 (5 bases). This CDR3 is built from 12 residues. The V end lost 4 bases, the J end lost 3 bases, and 7 bases lay between the germline ends. Germline CDR1 is SGHTA and CDR2 is FQGNSA. CDR3 nucleotide sequence: TGTGCCAGCAGCTCGACAGACTACGAGCAGTACTTC. Translated: CASSSTDYEQYF. The whole variable domain, filled in from reference TRBV7-2 and TRBJ2-7, reads GAGVSQSPSNKVTEKGKDVELRCDPISGHTALYWYRQSLGQGLEFLIYFQGNSAPDKSGLPSDRFSAERTGGSVSTLTIQRTQQEDSAVYLCASSSTDYEQYFGPGTRLTVT.

The rearrangement joins TRBV29-1 to TRBJ2-5; D is perhaps TRBD1 (6 bases). The CDR3 extends over 13 amino acids. Germline lookup yields CDR1 SQVTM and CDR2 ANQGSEA. V was trimmed by 3 bases and J by 9 bases, leaving 17 bases between them. CDR3 residues: CSVDSGQQGPQYF. The DNA of the CDR3 is TGCAGCGTTGATAGTGGACAGCAAGGCCCCCAGTACTTC. Full variable domain (rest looked up from reference TRBV29-1 and TRBJ2-5): SAVISQKPSRDICQRGTSLTIQCQVDSQVTMMFWYRQQPGQSLTLIATANQGSEATYESGFVIDKFPISRPNLTFSTLTVSNMSPEDSSIYLCSVDSGQQGPQYFGPGTRLLVL.

This chain joins TRBV20-1 and TRBJ1-1, with D possibly being TRBD1 (6 bases). Trimming took off 3 bases at V and 4 bases at J, with 15 bases between the two ends. CDR1 is DFQATT and CDR2 is SNEGSKA in the germline V gene (reference sequence). The CDR3 covers 14 residues. CDR3 sequence reads: CSASYTGLGTEAFF. The CDR3 bases are TGCAGTGCTAGCTATACAGGGTTGGGCACTGAAGCTTTCTTT.

This clonotype was counted ten times or more. The genes are TRBV21-1 and TRBJ2-1; TRBD2, the D gene given by the table, was not confirmed from the DNA. TRBV21-1 is annotated as a pseudogene. This CDR3 is 20 amino acids long. CDR3 sequence reads: CASSILSPGTSGPGSDEQFF. For the CDR3, the DNA is TGTGCCAGCAGCATCCTCTCCCCGGGGACTAGCGGTCCCGGGAGCGATGAGCAGTTCTTC.

The chain carries TRBV24-1 and TRBJ1-2, with TRBD1 as a possible D gene (6 bases). This CDR3 is 14 amino acids long. Trimming removed 6 bases at V and 0 bases at J, with 10 bases between. Per the germline V gene, CDR1 is KGHDR and CDR2 is SFDVKD. CDR3 coding DNA: TGTGCCACCAGTACAGGGAGTTCTAACTATGGCTACACCTTC. Protein product: CATSTGSSNYGYTF.

This clonotype was counted many times. The V gene is TRBV24-1, the J gene TRBJ2-3; TRBD1 aligns across 7 bases. Trimming took 4 bases from V and 4 from J; bases not matched to a gene: 7. The length of the CDR3 is 15 residues. Germline-derived CDR1 and CDR2 are KGHDR and SFDVKD. The CDR3 DNA reads TGTGCCACCAGTGACTGGGAAGGGGGCGCAGATACGCAGTATTTT. It codes for CATSDWEGGADTQYF.

Note on this clonotype: Germline is not matched at one junction end, which may reflect a read error. The chain joins TRBV2 to TRBJ2-7; D remains unclear. The CDR3 length is 14 residues. The germline V gene encodes CDR1 SNHLY and CDR2 FYNNEI. The CDR3 protein is CASTEVSGSYEQYF. In DNA form, the CDR3 reads TGTGCCAGCACCGAGGTTTCAGGCTCCTACGAGCAATACTTC.

The sample holds many counts of this clonotype. V gene TRBV9 combines with J gene TRBJ2-5; TRBD2 agrees at 8 bases. The CDR3 has 14 residues. The germline gives CDR1 SGDLS, CDR2 YYNGEE. V shed 6 bases, J shed 2 bases, and the junction held 6 bases outside the gene matches. The CDR3 DNA reads TGTGCCAGCAACCTCGGCGGGGGGCAAGAGACCCAGTACTTC. Its protein is CASNLGGGQETQYF.

The J gene is TRBJ1-5, the V gene TRBV24-1; possibly TRBD1 for D (5 bases). Trimming removed 1 base from V and 3 bases from J, with 12 bases in between. The germline V gene encodes CDR1 KGHDR and CDR2 SFDVKD. The CDR3 contains 16 residues. The chain's CDR3 is CATSDLWGEYNQPQHF. The DNA for the CDR3 is TGTGCCACCAGTGATTTATGGGGGGAGTACAATCAGCCCCAGCATTTT.

The CDR3 here is CATSRVTGINQPQHF. The CDR3 DNA follows: TGTGCCACCAGCAGGGTGACGGGAATTAATCAGCCCCAGCATTTT. The J gene is TRBJ1-5, the V gene TRBV15; D is undetermined. The CDR3 is 15 residues long. V lost 3 bases, J lost 4 bases, and 13 bases lay in between. Germline CDR1 LNHNV, CDR2 YYDKDF (reference sequence).

This clonotype was found a few times. J is TRBJ1-4 and V is TRBV19, with 7 bases lining up with TRBD1. The CDR3 extends over 12 amino acids. Germline V CDR1 and CDR2: LNHDA, SQIVND (reference sequence). Trimming removed 7 bases from V and 8 bases from J; junction bases left unmatched: 4. DNA of the CDR3: TGTGCCAGTACAGGGGGAACGGAAAAACTGTTTTTT. Amino acids: CASTGGTEKLFF.

This clonotype has ten or more counts. The chain has TRBV7-8 and TRBJ1-2, with TRBD1 matching over 7 bases. CDR3 size: 14 residues. CDR1 and CDR2 from the germline V gene are SGHVS and FQNEAQ. The trim removed 2 bases at V and 6 bases at J, leaving 6 bases unmatched. The CDR3 nucleotides are TGTGCCAGCAGCTTACCGAATGGACAGGATGGCTACACCTTC. Translated: CASSLPNGQDGYTF.

The J gene is TRBJ1-2, the V gene TRBV2, with TRBD1 identical over 7 bases. This CDR3 has 14 residues. Germline lookup yields CDR1 SNHLY and CDR2 FYNNEI. V gave up 9 bases and J gave up 3 bases; unmatched junction bases: 10. CDR3 DNA: TGTGCCAGTGATATGACCGGGACAGACTATGGCTACACCTTC. It specifies CASDMTGTDYGYTF.

This clonotype was picked up many times. The chain couples TRBV2 to TRBJ2-4; D may be TRBD2 (7 bases). Trimming removed 3 bases at V and 8 bases at J, with 17 bases between. Germline lookup yields CDR1 SNHLY and CDR2 FYNNEI. This CDR3 is 15 amino acids long. The DNA for the CDR3 is TGTGCCAGCAGTGACCCCAGGGGAGGGGTAGACATTCAGTACTTC. Translating gives CASSDPRGGVDIQYF.

The chain uses TRBV2 and TRBJ1-2, with D possibly TRBD1 on 6 matching bases. From germline, CDR1 is SNHLY and CDR2 FYNNEI. The CDR3 extends over 12 amino acids. Trimming left V 7 bases short and J 6 bases short, with 12 bases between. The CDR3 here is CASNRAGDGYTF. In DNA, the CDR3 is TGTGCCAGCAATCGAGCAGGGGATGGCTACACCTTC. Drawing the rest from reference TRBV2 and TRBJ1-2, the complete variable domain is EPEVTQTPSHQVTQMGQEVILRCVPISNHLYFYWYRQILGQKVEFLVSFYNNEISEKSEIFDDQFSVERPDGSNFTLKIRSTKLEDSAMYFCASNRAGDGYTFGSGTRLTVV.

This sequence joins TRBV27 and TRBJ1-6, with a possible D match to TRBD1 (5 bases). Deletions cut 8 bases from V and 5 bases from J, with 16 bases between. The CDR3 length is 15 residues. The V gene's germline CDR1 is MNHEY and CDR2 SMNVEV (reference sequence). The CDR3 spells CASGSWGPNNSPLHF. CDR3 nucleotide sequence: TGTGCCAGCGGCTCTTGGGGACCTAATAATTCACCCCTCCACTTT.

This rearrangement joins TRBV29-1 to TRBJ2-7; weak D call: TRBD2 (5 bases). The CDR3 is made up of 12 amino acids. Germline assignment: CDR1 SQVTM and CDR2 ANQGSEA. V was clipped by 6 bases and J by 0 bases, with 9 bases between them. The CDR3 region is CSVAGSSYEQYF. The CDR3 nucleotides read TGCAGCGTGGCGGGTAGCTCCTACGAGCAGTACTTC.